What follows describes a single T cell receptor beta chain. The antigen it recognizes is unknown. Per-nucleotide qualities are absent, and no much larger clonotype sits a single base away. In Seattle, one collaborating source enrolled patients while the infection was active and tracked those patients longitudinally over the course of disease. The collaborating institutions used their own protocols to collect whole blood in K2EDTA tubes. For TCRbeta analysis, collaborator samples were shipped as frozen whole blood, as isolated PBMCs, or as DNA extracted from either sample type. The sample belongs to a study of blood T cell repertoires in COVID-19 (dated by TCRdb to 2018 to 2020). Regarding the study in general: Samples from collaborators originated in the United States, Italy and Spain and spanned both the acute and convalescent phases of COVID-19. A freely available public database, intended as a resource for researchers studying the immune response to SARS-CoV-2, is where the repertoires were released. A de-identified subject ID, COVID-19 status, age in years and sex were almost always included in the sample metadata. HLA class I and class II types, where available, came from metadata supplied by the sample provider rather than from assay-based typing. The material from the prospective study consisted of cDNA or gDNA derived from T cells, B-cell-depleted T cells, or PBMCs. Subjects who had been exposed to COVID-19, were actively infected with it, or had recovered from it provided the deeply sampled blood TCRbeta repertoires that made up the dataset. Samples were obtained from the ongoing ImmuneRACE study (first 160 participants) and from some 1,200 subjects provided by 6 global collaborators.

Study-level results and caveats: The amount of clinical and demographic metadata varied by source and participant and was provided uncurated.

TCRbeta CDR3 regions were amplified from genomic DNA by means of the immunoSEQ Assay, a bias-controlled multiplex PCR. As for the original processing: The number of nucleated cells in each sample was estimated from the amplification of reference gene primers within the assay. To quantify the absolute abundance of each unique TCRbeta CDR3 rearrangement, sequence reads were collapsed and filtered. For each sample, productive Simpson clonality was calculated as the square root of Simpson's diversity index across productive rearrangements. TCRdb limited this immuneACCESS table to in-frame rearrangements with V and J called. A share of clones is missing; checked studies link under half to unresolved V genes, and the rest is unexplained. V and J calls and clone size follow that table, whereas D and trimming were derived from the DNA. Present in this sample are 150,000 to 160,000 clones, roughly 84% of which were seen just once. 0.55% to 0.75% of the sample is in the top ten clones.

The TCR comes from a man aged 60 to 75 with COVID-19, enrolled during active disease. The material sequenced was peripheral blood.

The DNA sequence is as follows: TGTGCCAGCAGCTTATTGAAAGGAGGAGGCCCCTACAATGAGCAGTTCTTC. Translation gives CASSLLKGGGPYNEQFF. The rearranged segments are TRBV7-2 and TRBJ2-1; matching of 5 bases hints at TRBD2 as the D gene. Taken from the germline V gene, the CDR1 and CDR2 loops are SGHTA and FQGNSA. The germline ends are 16 bases apart after V is trimmed by 2 bases and J by 2 bases. Spanning cysteine to phenylalanine, the CDR3 consists of 17 amino acids. The retained sequence is limited to the CDR3, 51 bases, with the frame set at the first base.